Shown below are 4 T cell receptor beta chains from a single sample sequenced in a study of blood T cell repertoires in COVID-19. Sequencing used immunoSEQ multiplex PCR; TCRdb keeps in-frame clones, though not all of them. The table lists over 40,000 clones, more than 85% of them singletons. The specimen sequenced was peripheral blood. The receptors originated from a woman of 80 years or more with acute or convalescent COVID-19.

The chain links TRBV29-1 to TRBJ1-4, with a weak D call TRBD1 (5 bases). The CDR3 is 15 amino acids. Germline-derived CDR1 and CDR2 are SQVTM and ANQGSEA. V lost 7 bases and J 4 bases, leaving 19 bases between the germline ends. CDR3: CSARLTTDRNEKLFF. In nucleotides, the CDR3 is TGCAGCGCCAGGCTCACGACAGACCGTAATGAAAAACTGTTTTTT. The full variable domain, completed using reference TRBV29-1 and TRBJ1-4, is SAVISQKPSRDICQRGTSLTIQCQVDSQVTMMFWYRQQPGQSLTLIATANQGSEATYESGFVIDKFPISRPNLTFSTLTVSNMSPEDSSIYLCSARLTTDRNEKLFFGSGTQLSVL.

V and J are TRBV7-9 and TRBJ1-1; possibly TRBD1 for D (5 bases). This CDR3 is 14 amino acids long. CDR1 and CDR2 (germline): SEHNR, FQNEAQ (reference sequence). Trimming shortened V by 1 base and J by 2 bases, and 8 bases separated the two germline ends. The CDR3 DNA reads as TGTGCCAGCAGCTTAGGCCAGGGTAACACTGAAGCTTTCTTT. Translating it yields CASSLGQGNTEAFF.

The rearrangement links TRBV6-2 or TRBV6-3 to TRBJ1-5; tentative D call: TRBD1 (6 bases). CDR1 and CDR2 (germline): MNHEY, SVGEGT. Trimming shortened V by 2 bases and J by 7 bases, and 15 bases separated the two germline ends. There are 15 residues in the CDR3. CDR3 nucleotide sequence: TGTGCCAGCAGTTACGACGGGCAGGGGCGACAGCCCCAGCATTTT. It codes for CASSYDGQGRQPQHF.

Here the CDR3 DNA reads TGTGCCAGCAGTCTGTCAGGCCGCTCTGGAAACACCATATATTTT. It is translated as CASSLSGRSGNTIYF. This chain joins TRBV28 and TRBJ1-3; D ambiguous. V dropped 5 bases and J dropped 0 bases, with 11 bases sitting between them. This CDR3 is built from 15 residues. The germline CDR1 and CDR2 sequences are MDHEN and SYDVKM.